These T cell receptor beta chains were read from a single sample in a study of beta chain features in type 1 diabetes. Data came from immunoSEQ multiplex PCR; TCRdb stores just in-frame clones and leaves some out. The table lists around 650,000 clones, 9.5% to 15% of them singletons, with 0.095% to 0.15% in the top ten. Material for sequencing was naive CD4+ T cells from blood. The origin of the receptors is a man aged 30 to 39 with type 1 diabetes. Each CDR3 is given with its conserved first and last residue. The D gene is left open where the match is weak. Size values are once, few and many counts, or a class for expanded clones, and some rows have none.

.	.	TRBJ2-5	TRBV27	CASRPEIGGKGTQYF	TGTGCCAGCAGACCCGAGATAGGAGGGAAGGGGACCCAGTACTTC
.	.	TRBJ2-5	TRBV19	CASSIGRKETQYF	TGTGCCAGTAGTATTGGCCGCAAAGAGACCCAGTACTTC
few	TRBD1	TRBJ1-5	TRBV6-5	CASSRGQGIGQPQHF	TGTGCCAGCAGTCGAGGACAGGGAATTGGTCAGCCCCAGCATTTT
few	.	TRBJ1-2	TRBV28	CASHRNYGYTF	TGTGCCAGCCATCGGAATTATGGCTACACCTTC
.	TRBD1	TRBJ1-4	TRBV7-9	CASSPDRGNEKLFF	TGTGCCAGCAGCCCGGACAGGGGTAATGAAAAACTGTTTTTT
.	.	TRBJ2-1	TRBV25-1	CASSVLGGGEQFF	TGTGCCAGCAGTGTCCTCGGAGGCGGGGAGCAGTTCTTC
few	.	TRBJ1-2	TRBV7-2	CASSLASDRWGYGYTF	TGTGCCAGCAGCTTAGCTAGCGACAGATGGGGCTATGGCTACACCTTC
.	.	TRBJ1-1	TRBV13	CASSPPVTNTEAFF	TGTGCCAGCAGCCCCCCGGTAACGAACACTGAAGCTTTCTTT
.	.	TRBJ1-5	TRBV18	CASSQPDKGDQPQHF	TGTGCCAGCTCTCAACCAGACAAAGGCGATCAGCCCCAGCATTTT
.	.	TRBJ2-3	TRBV10-3	CAISASALEVDTQYF	TGTGCCATCAGTGCCTCGGCGCTCGAGGTAGATACGCAGTATTTT
.	TRBD1	TRBJ1-5	TRBV2	CASTRQGASNQPQHF	TGTGCCAGCACTCGACAGGGGGCGAGCAATCAGCCCCAGCATTTT
few	.	TRBJ1-1	TRBV19	CASSIHPQGKTEAFF	TGTGCCAGTAGTATCCATCCGCAGGGTAAGACTGAAGCTTTCTTT
.	.	TRBJ1-1	TRBV5-1	CASSLEVNTEAFF	TGCGCCAGCAGCTTGGAGGTGAACACTGAAGCTTTCTTT
.	.	TRBJ2-5	TRBV6-5	CASGRGEQETQYF	TGTGCCAGCGGCAGGGGGGAGCAAGAGACCCAGTACTTC
few	.	TRBJ2-5	TRBV29-1	CSVLVGGLRETQYF	TGCAGCGTGCTCGTGGGGGGGCTACGGGAGACCCAGTACTTC
.	TRBD1	TRBJ1-2	TRBV7-2	CASSLGQGADYGYTF	TGTGCCAGCAGCTTAGGACAGGGGGCGGACTATGGCTACACCTTC
.	.	TRBJ2-7	TRBV4-2	CASSQGNSYEQYF	TGTGCCAGCAGCCAAGGAAACTCCTACGAGCAGTACTTC
few	.	TRBJ1-2	TRBV23-1	CASSQSNPAPGGYGYTF	TGCGCCAGCAGTCAATCGAATCCAGCGCCGGGGGGCTATGGCTACACCTTC
.	TRBD2	TRBJ2-3	TRBV7-2	CASSPLAGGPETQYF	TGTGCCAGCAGCCCCCTAGCGGGGGGGCCCGAGACGCAGTATTTT
.	.	TRBJ2-1	TRBV19	CASSIGRSNEQFF	TGTGCCAGTAGTATAGGACGGAGCAATGAGCAGTTCTTC
few	.	TRBJ1-2	TRBV30	CAWSVRRRAVTNYGYTF	TGTGCCTGGAGTGTACGGAGACGGGCCGTAACTAACTATGGCTACACCTTC
few	.	TRBJ2-7	TRBV7-2	CASSLESQDGYEQYF	TGTGCCAGCAGCTTAGAGAGTCAGGACGGGTACGAGCAGTACTTC
few	TRBD1	TRBJ2-7	TRBV7-9	CASSEEDRGSYEQYF	TGTGCCAGCAGTGAGGAAGACAGGGGCTCCTACGAGCAGTACTTC
few	TRBD2	TRBJ2-3	TRBV29-1	CSVEDPSSGHSSTDTQYF	TGCAGCGTTGAAGATCCGTCTAGCGGGCATTCTAGCACAGATACGCAGTATTTT
.	TRBD1	TRBJ1-1	TRBV2	CASSPQGQNTEAFF	TGTGCCAGCAGTCCACAGGGGCAGAACACTGAAGCTTTCTTT
.	TRBD1	TRBJ2-1	TRBV9	CASSVTPGQYNEQFF	TGTGCCAGCAGCGTTACACCGGGACAGTACAATGAGCAGTTCTTC
.	.	TRBJ1-1	TRBV6-5	CASSTAAGGLQPFF	TGTGCCAGCAGTACGGCGGCCGGAGGGCTACAGCCTTTCTTT
.	.	TRBJ2-5	TRBV27	CASSLWSSGRVQETQYF	TGTGCCAGCAGTTTATGGTCCTCGGGACGGGTACAAGAGACCCAGTACTTC
.	.	TRBJ2-1	TRBV5-4	CASSSPGGPSYNEQFF	TGTGCCAGCAGCTCCCCAGGGGGGCCCTCCTACAATGAGCAGTTCTTC
.	.	TRBJ1-4	TRBV20-1	CSGSDGGKLFF	TGCAGTGGATCAGACGGGGGGAAACTGTTTTTT
.	TRBD1	TRBJ2-3	TRBV7-2	CASSSTGERDTQYF	TGTGCCAGCAGCTCTACAGGGGAGAGAGATACGCAGTATTTT
.	TRBD1	TRBJ1-5	TRBV10-3	CAISRQGNQPQHF	TGTGCCATCAGTAGACAGGGTAATCAGCCCCAGCATTTT
few	TRBD1	TRBJ2-4	TRBV18	CASSPELGQGNEYF	TGTGCCAGCTCACCAGAACTGGGACAGGGGAATGAGTACTTC
few	.	TRBJ2-5	TRBV7-2	CASSLALTKGAAQYF	TGTGCCAGCAGCTTAGCGCTTACGAAGGGTGCGGCCCAGTACTTC
once	.	TRBJ1-2	TRBV4-3	CASSHSPRTANYGYTF	TGCGCCAGCAGCCATTCCCCCCGGACAGCTAACTATGGCTACACCTTC
few	.	TRBJ2-3	TRBV19	CASSITGSGIDTQYF	TGTGCCAGTAGTATAACCGGATCGGGAATAGATACGCAGTATTTT
.	.	TRBJ1-2	TRBV25-1	CASSEGGNGYTF	TGTGCCAGCAGTGAAGGGGGTAATGGCTACACCTTC
.	.	TRBJ2-7	TRBV6-5	CASSVSGTHSYEQYF	TGTGCCAGCAGTGTTAGCGGAACTCACTCCTACGAGCAGTACTTC
.	.	TRBJ1-1	TRBV28	CASTEGRNTEAFF	TGTGCCAGCACCGAGGGGAGGAACACTGAAGCTTTCTTT
.	.	TRBJ2-4	TRBV7-2	CASSSGAKNIQYF	TGTGCCAGCAGCTCGGGGGCCAAAAACATTCAGTACTTC
few	TRBD1	TRBJ1-6	TRBV4-3	CASSQDSDRDVPPLHF	TGCGCCAGCAGCCAAGATTCGGACAGGGATGTTCCACCCCTCCACTTT
.	.	TRBJ2-2	TRBV19	CASSPGRNTGELFF	TGTGCCAGTAGCCCGGGCAGGAACACCGGGGAGCTGTTTTTT
.	.	TRBJ1-2	TRBV9	CASSVGSYGYTF	TGTGCCAGCAGCGTAGGGAGCTATGGCTACACCTTC
few	.	TRBJ2-5	TRBV19	CASSIGGQETQYF	TGTGCCAGTAGTATAGGGGGTCAAGAGACCCAGTACTTC
.	.	TRBJ2-2	TRBV5-1	CASSLEVESGELFF	TGCGCCAGCAGCTTGGAGGTGGAGAGCGGGGAGCTGTTTTTT
few	.	TRBJ2-1	TRBV29-1	CSVPNGGFYNEQFF	TGCAGCGTCCCAAACGGGGGCTTCTACAATGAGCAGTTCTTC
few	.	TRBJ1-1	TRBV4-1	CASSQVGRQRNTEAFF	TGCGCCAGCAGCCAAGTTGGTAGGCAGAGGAACACTGAAGCTTTCTTT
.	.	TRBJ2-7	TRBV27	CASSWILGSYEQYF	TGTGCCAGCAGTTGGATCCTGGGCTCCTACGAGCAGTACTTC
.	TRBD1	TRBJ1-6	TRBV5-1	CASSLDIRGQNSPLHF	TGCGCCAGCAGCTTGGATATTAGGGGGCAGAATTCACCCCTCCACTTT
.	.	TRBJ2-3	TRBV5-6	CASSRISSTDTQYF	TGTGCCAGCAGTAGGATCAGTAGCACAGATACGCAGTATTTT
.	TRBD2	TRBJ2-1	TRBV9	CASSFRTSGGNEQFF	TGTGCCAGCAGCTTCAGGACTAGCGGGGGGAATGAGCAGTTCTTC
.	.	TRBJ2-1	TRBV6-6	CASDFGHMKFF	TGTGCCAGCGACTTTGGGCACATGAAGTTCTTC
.	.	TRBJ2-7	TRBV11-2	CASSIQADSYEQYF	TGTGCCAGCAGCATACAGGCTGACTCCTACGAGCAGTACTTC
.	.	TRBJ2-7	TRBV6-1	CASSEKGGYEQYF	TGTGCCAGCAGTGAAAAAGGGGGCTACGAGCAGTACTTC
.	.	TRBJ1-5	TRBV30	CAWDRGGDNQPQHF	TGTGCCTGGGACCGAGGAGGAGACAATCAGCCCCAGCATTTT
few	.	TRBJ2-1	TRBV19	CASSPGALPYNEQFF	TGTGCCAGTAGCCCCGGGGCCCTACCTTACAATGAGCAGTTCTTC
.	.	TRBJ2-4	TRBV30	CAWSVAQNIQYF	TGTGCCTGGAGTGTAGCCCAGAACATTCAGTACTTC
few	TRBD1	TRBJ2-7	TRBV16	CASSQFGQGAGYEQYF	TGTGCCAGCAGCCAATTTGGACAGGGGGCAGGCTACGAGCAGTACTTC
.	.	TRBJ1-2	TRBV11-2	CASSLSGLGGYTF	TGTGCCAGCAGCTTATCAGGGCTTGGTGGCTACACCTTC